This passage covers 22 T cell receptor beta chains from one sample sequenced in a study of high-grade serous ovarian cancer treatment subgroups. Tumor samples were taken before definitive surgery or chemotherapy. Some clones are missing from TCRdb's copy, which holds only in-frame ones; the method was immunoSEQ multiplex PCR. Here the sample spans under 8,000 clones, 65% to 75% being singletons. Material for sequencing was tumor tissue. The receptor source for this set is a human donor with high-grade serous ovarian cancer.

This sequence joins TRBV11-3 and TRBJ2-2; tentative D call: TRBD1 (6 bases). The germline gives CDR1 SGHNT, CDR2 YENEEA. The CDR3 has 14 amino acids. V was clipped by 5 bases and J by 6 bases, with 13 bases between them. The CDR3 bases are TGTGCCAGCAGCACTAAGACAGGTCCCGGGGAGCTGTTTTTT. Translation gives CASSTKTGPGELFF.

V usage is TRBV4-1 and J usage is TRBJ2-7; D might be TRBD1 (6 bases). Germline V gene data show CDR1 as MGHRA and CDR2 as YSYEKL. This CDR3 has 16 residues. The V and J ends lost 3 bases and 5 bases respectively, with 20 bases between them. The CDR3 sequence: CASSQPGTPQRDEQYF. The CDR3 DNA follows: TGCGCCAGCAGCCAGCCCGGGACACCGCAACGGGACGAGCAGTACTTC.

CDR3 amino acids: CASRPTSGRDTQYF. CDR3 DNA: TGTGCCAGTAGGCCGACTAGCGGGAGAGATACGCAGTATTTT. The chain couples TRBV19 to TRBJ2-3; 12 nucleotides align to TRBD2. V lost 6 bases to trimming and J lost 5 bases; unmatched junction nucleotides: 3. This CDR3 contains 14 residues. Germline loops: CDR1 LNHDA, CDR2 SQIVND (reference sequence).

The chain employs TRBV6-5 and TRBJ2-1; the D is unclear. Germline CDR1 and CDR2: MNHEY and SVGAGI. Trimming removed 0 bases at V and 9 bases at J, with 9 bases between. CDR3 length: 13 amino acids. The CDR3 region has the DNA TGTGCCAGCAGTTACTCAGGAGCAGGTGAGCAGTTCTTC. The encoded protein is CASSYSGAGEQFF.

The chain couples TRBV5-6 to TRBJ2-1; TRBD2 matches at 8 bases. Germline V CDR1 and CDR2: SGHDT, YYEEEE. The J segment lost 0 bases and the V segment lost 0 bases, leaving 5 bases of the junction unmatched. CDR3 length equals 17 residues. In nucleotides, the CDR3 is TGTGCCAGCAGCTTGGTGGGCGGGAGGAGCTCCTACAATGAGCAGTTCTTC. This sequence encodes CASSLVGGRSSYNEQFF.

V is TRBV7-2 and J is TRBJ2-5; D call uncertain. In germline, CDR1 is SGHTA, CDR2 FQGNSA. Trimming removed 7 bases from V and 8 bases from J, with 20 bases in between. CDR3 length: 14 amino acids. The CDR3 nucleotides are TGTGCCAGCATCCTAATGGGCGCCTCAGGCACCCAGTACTTC. Protein product: CASILMGASGTQYF.

The V and J genes are TRBV12-5 and TRBJ2-5; D perhaps matches TRBD2 (7 bases). The CDR3 is 15 residues long. The V and J ends lost 5 bases and 2 bases respectively, with 15 bases between them. From germline, CDR1 is LGHNT and CDR2 FRNRAP. CDR3 nucleotide sequence: TGTGCTAGTGGTAGGGGAGGGGGGGGACAAGAGACCCAGTACTTC. Residues: CASGRGGGGQETQYF.

The chain recombines TRBV5-6 with TRBJ2-5, with 7 bases lining up with TRBD2. The CDR3 extends over 12 amino acids. CDR1 SGHDT and CDR2 YYEEEE come from the germline V gene. With V trimmed by 4 bases and J by 13 bases, 10 bases remained unmatched. The CDR3 here is CASSPYRGGVYF. The CDR3, as DNA: TGTGCCAGCAGCCCTTACCGGGGAGGGGTGTACTTC.

The gene calls are TRBV29-1 and TRBJ2-7, with D possibly being TRBD2 (7 bases). V lost 6 bases and J lost 1, with 13 bases in between. The CDR3 has 13 residues. Germline CDR1 is SQVTM and CDR2 is ANQGSEA. In DNA, the CDR3 is TGCAGCGTCTCGGGGGGCGGTTCCTACGAGCAGTACTTC. Amino acids: CSVSGGGSYEQYF.

Only a few counts were recorded for this clone. This chain joins TRBV5-1 and TRBJ2-7, with TRBD2 identical over 8 bases. V lost 7 bases to trimming and J lost 3 bases; unmatched junction nucleotides: 12. The CDR3 sequence is 15 residues long. Germline assignment: CDR1 SGHRS and CDR2 YFSETQ. The DNA for the CDR3 is TGCGCCAGCGCCACTAGCGGAGGAGGGGACTACGAGCAGTACTTC. Translation gives CASATSGGGDYEQYF.

This chain joins TRBV25-1 and TRBJ1-6; no clear D. The CDR3 contains 13 residues. Per the germline V gene, CDR1 is MGHDK and CDR2 is SYGVNS. The ends were cut back, 0 bases at V and 9 bases at J, with 6 bases in the middle. The CDR3 nucleotides read TGTGCCAGCAGTGAATATTTGGGTTCACCCCTCCACTTT. Amino acid sequence: CASSEYLGSPLHF.

The chain combines TRBV6-5 with TRBJ1-4; 7 bases align to TRBD1. The V segment lost 8 bases and the J segment 7 bases; nucleotides outside the gene matches: 7. CDR1 is MNHEY, CDR2 SVGAGI, per germline. The CDR3 contains 13 residues. The CDR3 nucleotides are TGTGCCAGCTCAAGACAGGGTGGTGAAAAACTGTTTTTT. It is translated as CASSRQGGEKLFF.

This chain links TRBV9 with TRBJ2-7; 8 nucleotides agree with TRBD1. Trimming cost V 3 bases and J 6 bases; bases outside gene matches: 11. This CDR3 is built from 15 residues. Germline assignment: CDR1 SGDLS and CDR2 YYNGEE. The CDR3 reads CASSGTGIGLSEQYF. The CDR3 DNA reads as TGTGCCAGCAGCGGGACAGGGATTGGTCTCTCCGAGCAGTACTTC. The variable domain in full, with the rest retrieved from reference TRBV9 and TRBJ2-7, is DSGVTQTPKHLITATGQRVTLRCSPRSGDLSVYWYQQSLDQGLQFLIQYYNGEERAKGNILERFSAQQFPDLHSELNLSSLELGDSALYFCASSGTGIGLSEQYFGPGTRLTVT.

The rearrangement joins TRBV6-6 to TRBJ2-1, with 9 bases lining up with TRBD2. The CDR3 spans 14 residues. Trimming removed 0 bases from V and 10 bases from J; junction bases left unmatched: 4. Germline CDR1 is MNHNY and CDR2 is SVGAGI (reference sequence). CDR3 sequence (DNA): TGTGCCAGCAGTTACTCGACTAGCGGAGCCGAGCAGTTCTTC. Translated, it gives CASSYSTSGAEQFF.

The CDR3 here is CASSALAGATYEQFF. CDR3 bases: TGTGCCAGCAGCGCTCTAGCGGGAGCGACCTATGAGCAGTTCTTC. J is TRBJ2-1 and V is TRBV9; 10 bases agree with TRBD2. The CDR3 loop spans 15 amino acids. CDR1 is SGDLS and CDR2 is YYNGEE in the germline V gene. Trimming removed 3 bases from V and 8 bases from J; junction bases left unmatched: 8.

CDR3 DNA sequence: TGCGCCAGCAGCTCCCAGGGAGTTGGGAACACTGAAGCTTTCTTT. As protein: CASSSQGVGNTEAFF. The rearrangement links TRBV4-1 to TRBJ1-1; D is perhaps TRBD1 (5 bases). The V and J ends lost 5 bases and 1 base respectively, with 14 bases between them. The CDR3 is 15 residues long. Germline V CDR1 and CDR2: MGHRA, YSYEKL.

The chain employs TRBV4-3 and TRBJ1-5; a weak D match, TRBD1 (5 bases). V gave up 5 bases and J gave up 6 bases, with 11 bases separating them. The CDR3 is made up of 13 amino acids. Germline V gene lookup returns CDR1 LGHNA and CDR2 YSLEER. The CDR3 here is CASSSGIGQPQHF. The CDR3, as DNA: TGCGCCAGCAGCTCAGGGATAGGTCAGCCCCAGCATTTT.

CDR3 residues: CASGLYLLANDEQFF. DNA of the CDR3: TGTGCTAGTGGTTTGTATCTCCTAGCGAATGATGAGCAGTTCTTC. The rearrangement links TRBV12-5 to TRBJ2-1; D possibly corresponds to TRBD2 (6 bases). Germline V gives CDR1 LGHNT, CDR2 FRNRAP. This CDR3 is built from 15 residues. V dropped 2 bases and J dropped 8 bases, with 16 bases sitting between them.

The CDR3 loop is CASSFRGPYEQYF. In DNA, the CDR3 is TGTGCCAGCAGCTTCAGAGGCCCCTACGAGCAGTACTTC. The V gene is TRBV5-5, the J gene TRBJ2-7; D not certain. The CDR3 loop spans 13 amino acids. V was shortened by 2 bases and J by 2 bases, with 8 bases between the two germline ends. CDR1 and CDR2 (germline): SGHKS, YYEKEE (reference sequence).

Concerning this clone: At one end, the junction sequence differs from germline, possibly due to a read error. This chain connects TRBV5-4 to TRBJ1-1, with 7 bases identical to TRBD1. The CDR3 is 13 residues long. Germline loops: CDR1 SGHNT, CDR2 YYREEE (reference sequence). The CDR3 DNA sequence: TGCGCCAGCAGCCGAGAACAGGGGACTGAAGCTTTCTTT. Translated: CASSREQGTEAFF.

The V call is TRBV30, the J call TRBJ1-2; no clear D. Germline V gene sequence: CDR1 GTSNPN, CDR2 SVGIG (reference sequence). The CDR3 sequence is 16 residues long. The germline V and J ends were trimmed by 0 bases and 4 bases, with 18 bases remaining between them. The CDR3 nucleotides read TGTGCCTGGAGTGTAACTAGAGCCCGGTCTGGCTATGGCTACACCTTC. Translating gives CAWSVTRARSGYGYTF.

This clone was seen only a few times. The chain joins TRBV18 to TRBJ2-2; TRBD2 matches 9 bases. CDR1 and CDR2 (germline): KGHSH, LQKENI. V was clipped by 3 bases and J by 1 base; unmatched bases: 3. This CDR3 has 16 amino acids. This CDR3 is CASSPLAGENTGELFF. In nucleotides, the CDR3 is TGTGCCAGCTCACCTTTAGCGGGGGAGAACACCGGGGAGCTGTTTTTT.